The 28 T cell receptor beta chains reported below all come from one sample, sequenced in a study of early T cells in non-severe SARS-CoV-2 infection (dated by TCRdb to about 2021). Libraries were prepared through 5' RACE. The sample was run on a NextSeq 500. TCRdb trimmed public reads at Q25 via fastp, called clones via MiXCR and kept in-frame beta chains. Each entry merges the rows of one CDR3 protein and shows their most common DNA and genes. The sample table lists roughly 25,000 distinct CDR3 sequences, just over 4% of them with a count of one. The top ten constitute 6% to 6.5% of the sample. Sequencing was carried out using whole blood. These receptors originate from an adult who was a healthcare worker with PCR-confirmed SARS-CoV-2 infection or an uninfected control (not recorded which).

The chain employs TRBV18 and TRBJ2-3; D might be TRBD1 or TRBD2, each matching 5 bases. The V gene lost 6 bases and the J gene lost 5 bases, with 12 bases spanning the gap. The germline CDR1 and CDR2 sequences are KGHSH and LQKENI. CDR3 size: 13 residues. The CDR3 DNA follows: TGTGCCAGCTCTCGGGACGGACTAGATACGCAGTATTTT. Residues: CASSRDGLDTQYF.

In its sample, this clonotype was seen many times. V gene TRBV10-3 combines with J gene TRBJ2-2; D call uncertain. The CDR3 is 16 residues long. V was pared by 4 bases and J by 8 bases, with 20 bases between. Germline loops: CDR1 ENHRY, CDR2 SYGVKD. CDR3 amino acids: CAISAIARLIGGELFF. CDR3 sequence (DNA): TGTGCCATCAGTGCCATAGCCAGACTCATAGGGGGGGAGCTGTTTTTT.

In its sample, this clonotype was seen a few times. The chain couples TRBV14 to TRBJ2-1; D unclear. This CDR3 comprises 16 residues. Trimming removed 0 bases from V and 5 bases from J, with 14 bases in between. Germline CDR1 reads SGHDN; CDR2 reads FVKESK. CDR3 residues: CASSQDRQPSDNEQFF. The CDR3 nucleotides read TGTGCCAGCAGCCAAGATCGCCAGCCCTCTGACAATGAGCAGTTCTTC.

This clonotype was observed many times. The rearrangement joins TRBV11-2 to TRBJ2-7; 13 bases agree with TRBD2. CDR3 size: 17 residues. The J segment lost 6 bases and the V segment lost 0 bases, leaving 8 bases of the junction unmatched. Germline CDR1 SGHAT, CDR2 FQNNGV. CDR3 DNA: TGTGCCAGCAGCTTAGATCGGACTAGCGGGAGTTCAGGCGAGCAGTACTTC. As protein: CASSLDRTSGSSGEQYF.

In its sample, this clonotype was seen a few times. V and J are TRBV20-1 and TRBJ2-7; the match to TRBD2 covers 9 bases. The ends lost 6 bases at V and 6 bases at J; junction bases unmatched: 9. This CDR3 region has 13 residues. Per germline, CDR1 DFQATT and CDR2 SNEGSKA (reference sequence). As DNA, the CDR3 is TGCAGTGCCGGTGGTAGCGGGAGATTCGAGCAGTACTTC. This codes for CSAGGSGRFEQYF.

This clonotype has at least ten counts. The V call is TRBV20-1, the J call TRBJ1-5, with 7 bases that match TRBD1. J was trimmed by 4 bases and V by 6 bases; bases with no gene match: 6. The CDR3 is 13 residues long. Germline V gene data show CDR1 as DFQATT and CDR2 as SNEGSKA (reference sequence). CDR3 sequence (DNA): TGCAGTGCCATCCGACAGGGTAATCAGCCCCAGCATTTT. It is translated as CSAIRQGNQPQHF.

There are many counts of this clonotype. This chain connects TRBV20-1 to TRBJ2-7; 8 bases fit TRBD2. The germline V gene has CDR1 DFQATT and CDR2 SNEGSKA (reference sequence). Germline trimming cut 0 bases from V and 7 bases from J; bases unmatched to any gene: 8. The CDR3 sequence is 14 residues long. CDR3 nucleotide sequence: TGCAGTGCTAGAGAACCGGGACTAGTGAGGGAGCAGTACTTC. As protein: CSAREPGLVREQYF.

The V call is TRBV7-9, the J call TRBJ2-1; 10 bases fit TRBD2. After removal of 7 bases from V and 5 bases from J, the junction contained 11 bases not matched to a gene. The germline CDR1 and CDR2 sequences are SEHNR and FQNEAQ (reference sequence). The CDR3 contains 16 residues. The CDR3 reads CASNSLASGSNNEQFF. DNA of the CDR3: TGTGCCAGCAACTCCCTTGCTAGCGGGAGTAACAATGAGCAGTTCTTC.

Many counts were recorded for this clonotype. V usage is TRBV5-4 and J usage is TRBJ2-1, with 7 bases aligning to TRBD1. The CDR3 length is 15 residues. Germline V gives CDR1 SGHNT, CDR2 YYREEE (reference sequence). The junction had 10 bases not matched to a gene; V was cut back by 4 bases and J by 6 bases. CDR3 region: CASSQILTGPNEQFF. The CDR3 nucleotides are TGTGCCAGCAGCCAGATACTGACAGGGCCCAATGAGCAGTTCTTC.

Only a few counts were recorded for this clonotype. J is TRBJ1-2 and V is TRBV20-1; D is unresolved. V lost 3 bases and J lost 8, with 10 bases in between. Germline loops: CDR1 DFQATT, CDR2 SNEGSKA (reference sequence). The CDR3 loop spans 11 amino acids. The DNA for the CDR3 is TGCAGTGCTAGGACGGCCAGAGGCTACACCTTC. Its translation is CSARTARGYTF.

This clonotype was found many times. V gene TRBV7-2 combines with J gene TRBJ2-3; no firm D call. V lost 3 bases and J 2 bases, leaving 6 bases between the germline ends. The CDR3 is made up of 13 amino acids. CDR1 is SGHTA, CDR2 FQGNSA, per germline. The CDR3 region has the DNA TGTGCCAGCAGCTTGGAAAACACAGATACGCAGTATTTT. Protein: CASSLENTDTQYF.

This clonotype has ten or more counts. This chain links TRBV10-3 with TRBJ2-2, with D tentatively TRBD1 or TRBD2 (5 bases each). The germline gives CDR1 ENHRY, CDR2 SYGVKD. V lost 8 bases and J lost 4, with 14 bases in between. There are 14 residues in the CDR3. DNA of the CDR3: TGTGCCATCGGTGGCTGGGGACGCACCGGGGAGCTGTTTTTT. Translating it yields CAIGGWGRTGELFF.

This clonotype was counted at least ten times. The genes are TRBV6-1 and TRBJ2-3; D remains unclear. The V end lost 3 bases, the J end lost 0 bases, and 13 bases lay between the germline ends. The length of the CDR3 is 16 residues. Looked up from germline, CDR1 is MNHNS and CDR2 is SASEGT. The chain's CDR3 is CASSDVAVASTDTQYF. The DNA of the CDR3 is TGTGCCAGCAGTGATGTTGCAGTGGCTAGCACAGATACGCAGTATTTT.

A note on this clonotype: Possible read error: a much larger clone is one base away. The rearrangement joins TRBV7-3 to TRBJ2-3, with 8 bases fitting TRBD2. Germline values: CDR1 SGHTA, CDR2 FQGTGA. The CDR3 runs to 13 residues. Trimming cost V 8 bases and J 3 bases; bases outside gene matches: 4. In DNA form, the CDR3 reads TGTGCCAGCGAGATAGCGGGAACAGATACGCAGTATTTT. Its protein product is CASEIAGTDTQYF.

This clonotype was counted many times. The chain carries TRBV5-1 and TRBJ2-2, with 11 bases matching TRBD1. Trimming took 5 bases from V and 5 from J; bases not matched to a gene: 8. Germline lookup yields CDR1 SGHRS and CDR2 YFSETQ. The CDR3 contains 16 residues. The CDR3: CASSLDGTGGTGELFF. The CDR3 DNA sequence: TGCGCCAGCAGTTTAGACGGGACAGGGGGAACCGGGGAGCTGTTTTTT.

By share, this clonotype ranks as medium-sized. The chain carries TRBV9 and TRBJ2-1; 7 nucleotides match TRBD2. Germline assignment: CDR1 SGDLS and CDR2 YYNGEE. V gave up 6 bases and J gave up 0 bases; unmatched junction bases: 9. The CDR3 covers 16 residues. This chain's CDR3 is CASTRGAGSSYNEQFF. Here the CDR3 DNA reads TGTGCCAGCACCCGAGGAGCGGGGAGCTCCTACAATGAGCAGTTCTTC.

This clonotype was seen at least ten times. In DNA form, the CDR3 reads TGTGCCAGCAGCCCCGGACAGAACACTGAAGCTTTCTTT. Protein sequence: CASSPGQNTEAFF. The chain combines TRBV11-3 with TRBJ1-1; tentatively, D is TRBD1 (5 bases). V lost 5 bases, J lost 1 base, and 8 bases lay in between. Germline V gene lookup returns CDR1 SGHNT and CDR2 YENEEA. The CDR3 is made up of 13 amino acids. Filled out from reference TRBV11-3 and TRBJ1-1, the complete variable domain reads EAGVVQSPRYKIIEKKQPVAFWCNPISGHNTLYWYLQNLGQGPELLIRYENEEAVDDSQLPKDRFSAERLKGVDSTLKIQPAELGDSAVYLCASSPGQNTEAFFGQGTRLTVV.

The chain uses TRBV6-2 or TRBV6-3 and TRBJ2-2, with D uncertain. V lost 5 bases and J 7 bases, leaving 5 bases between the germline ends. Germline V gene lookup returns CDR1 MNHEY and CDR2 SVGEGT. The CDR3 sequence is 11 residues long. CDR3 loop: CASSTDGELFF. In DNA, the CDR3 is TGTGCCAGCAGTACCGACGGGGAGCTGTTTTTT.

This clonotype has ten or more counts. This chain links TRBV5-4 with TRBJ2-1; TRBD2 agrees at 11 bases. CDR3 length equals 15 residues. CDR1 and CDR2 from the germline V gene are SGHNT and YYREEE (reference sequence). J gave up 12 bases and V 1 base, and 9 bases lay outside the gene matches. The CDR3: CASSLSGTSGRGQFF. For the CDR3, the DNA is TGTGCCAGCAGCTTGTCCGGGACTAGCGGTCGTGGGCAGTTCTTC.

This clonotype turned up a few times. V is TRBV20-1 and J is TRBJ1-5, with D uncertain. The CDR3 sequence is 14 residues long. CDR1 is DFQATT, CDR2 SNEGSKA, per germline (reference sequence). V shed 3 bases and J shed 7 bases, with 16 bases lying between them. CDR3 residues: CSASFQIIGQPQHF. CDR3 bases: TGCAGTGCTAGCTTCCAGATTATTGGGCAGCCCCAGCATTTT.

Ten or more counts support this clonotype. The gene calls are TRBV7-8 and TRBJ2-1, with TRBD2 matching over 9 bases. The CDR3 consists of 15 residues. CDR1 and CDR2 from the germline V gene are SGHVS and FQNEAQ. V was clipped by 5 bases and J by 5 bases; unmatched bases: 7. CDR3 amino acids: CASSRAGLANNEQFF. The CDR3 region has the DNA TGTGCCAGCAGCCGAGCGGGACTAGCTAACAATGAGCAGTTCTTC.

This clonotype was observed at least ten times. The V call is TRBV19, the J call TRBJ2-7; 7 bases line up with TRBD2. CDR3 length: 16 amino acids. Per the germline V gene, CDR1 is LNHDA and CDR2 is SQIVND (reference sequence). Germline trimming cut 5 bases from V and 6 bases from J; bases unmatched to any gene: 16. This CDR3 reads CASSPGSAGQLGEQYF. In nucleotides, the CDR3 is TGTGCCAGTAGTCCGGGTTCAGCGGGGCAGCTGGGCGAGCAGTACTTC.

The rearrangement joins TRBV11-2 to TRBJ2-5; D unclear. V shed 0 bases and J shed 1 base, with 9 bases lying between them. Germline V CDR1 and CDR2: SGHAT, FQNNGV. CDR3 size: 15 residues. This CDR3 is CASSLEWQIQETQYF. CDR3 sequence (DNA): TGTGCCAGCAGCTTAGAGTGGCAGATCCAAGAGACCCAGTACTTC.

At least ten counts were recorded for this clonotype. The V and J genes are TRBV20-1 and TRBJ2-7; the D gene could be TRBD1 or TRBD2 (5 bases each). This CDR3 region has 16 residues. The V and J ends lost 0 bases and 2 bases respectively, with 17 bases between them. Germline values: CDR1 DFQATT, CDR2 SNEGSKA (reference sequence). The CDR3 sequence: CSARDRQGPSTYEQYF. CDR3 nucleotide sequence: TGCAGTGCTAGAGATCGTCAGGGACCTAGTACCTACGAGCAGTACTTC.

This clonotype is labeled medium-sized. The chain carries TRBV27 and TRBJ2-1; either TRBD1 or TRBD2 may fit D (5 bases each). Germline CDR1 is MNHEY and CDR2 is SMNVEV (reference sequence). This CDR3 has 13 residues. Trimming shortened V by 2 bases and J by 9 bases, and 11 bases separated the two germline ends. CDR3 nucleotide sequence: TGTGCCAGCAGTTTAATGGGGGAGAGTGAGCAGTTCTTC. As protein: CASSLMGESEQFF.

This clonotype has a count of ten or more. The chain carries TRBV12-3 or TRBV12-4 and TRBJ2-5, with 11 bases matching TRBD2. J was trimmed by 5 bases and V by 3 bases; bases with no gene match: 11. The CDR3 loop spans 17 amino acids. The DNA of the CDR3 is TGTGCCAGCAGTTTCCGGAGGCTAGCGGGAGGAGGGGAGACCCAGTACTTC. Translated: CASSFRRLAGGGETQYF.

This clonotype was picked up many times. The chain joins TRBV7-8 to TRBJ1-2; no definite D call. The V gene's germline CDR1 is SGHVS and CDR2 FQNEAQ. The V gene lost 5 bases and the J gene lost 8 bases, with 15 bases spanning the gap. The CDR3 extends over 13 amino acids. The CDR3 is CASSLRPTRGYTF. CDR3 DNA sequence: TGTGCCAGCAGCCTTCGCCCCACCAGGGGCTACACCTTC.

This clonotype has at least ten counts. The chain carries TRBV4-1 and TRBJ2-4; D call uncertain. The CDR3 has 16 residues. Trimming took 0 bases from V and 1 from J, leaving 10 bases between them. Looked up from germline, CDR1 is MGHRA and CDR2 is YSYEKL. The CDR3 region is CASSQESGSAKNIQYF. CDR3 DNA: TGCGCCAGCAGCCAAGAGTCCGGGTCTGCCAAAAACATTCAGTACTTC.